The T cell receptor (beta chain) described here comes from a study of blood T cell repertoires in COVID-19. Study-wide context: PBMCs, B-cell-depleted T cells, or T cells were the source of the cDNA or gDNA that made up the material.

Trimming removed 6 bases at V and 0 bases at J, with 9 bases between. The CDR3 runs to 14 residues. Germline CDR1 reads MNHEY; CDR2 reads SVGEGT. The protocol was immunoSEQ multiplex PCR, while the TCRdb copy is restricted to in-frame clones and leaves out a portion. The data show some 110,000 clones, with 82% seen just once and 4% to 6% held by the top ten. Sequencing was performed on peripheral blood. The TCR comes from a man aged 60 to 69 with acute or convalescent COVID-19. This chain uses TRBV6-2 or TRBV6-3 with TRBJ1-3, with no clear D. The CDR3 region is CASSPGGSGNTIYF. CDR3 in DNA: TGTGCCAGCAGCCCCGGTGGCTCTGGAAACACCATATATTTT.